This TCR beta chain was retrieved from a study of shared clonotypes between healthy human individuals. Study-level points and caveats: Estimated richness was generally greater in naive than memory subsets.

The study separated CD4+ cells into CD45RA+ naive and CD45RA-negative memory subsets. CDR3 length: 16 amino acids. Looked up from germline, CDR1 is SNHLY and CDR2 is FYNNEI. Trimming removed 1 base from V and 7 bases from J; junction bases left unmatched: 9. The table came from immunoSEQ multiplex PCR; TCRdb's copy has only in-frame clones and leaves some out. The data show 550,000 to 700,000 clones, approximately 73% seen once. As regards this clone: Antigen specificity is unknown.

The chain employs TRBV2 and TRBJ2-1; TRBD2 aligns across 8 bases. Sequences were obtained from memory CD4+ T cells sorted from blood. Subset specified: CD45RA-negative fraction. This receptor was identified in a woman aged 25-40 years in good health. The CDR3 loop is CASSEVVGLAGNEQFF. CDR3 coding DNA: TGTGCCAGCAGTGAAGTGGTCGGACTAGCAGGGAATGAGCAGTTCTTC.